One TCR beta chain is described in this entry. A few counts support this clone. The clone's antigen remains unknown. There are no base qualities to consult, and no much larger clone falls within one base. This sample stems from a study of beta chain features in type 1 diabetes (dated by TCRdb to 2017 to 2018). For context, the study as a whole: Mean age, gender distribution, total cell number and subset yield did not differ between patients and healthy donors. Across all samples, 107,917,701 sorted cells were examined, and cell number per subset correlated strongly with RNA yield. The study compared TCRB repertoires of sorted circulating CD4+ T cell subsets between recently diagnosed type 1 diabetes patients and matched healthy donors. Regulatory and stem cell-like memory subsets were isolated from only 8 patients and roughly eight healthy donors, whereas naive and central memory subsets came from all 30 or so donors.

From each donor, a single peripheral blood sample of around 120 mL on average was drawn into heparinised tubes. A BD FACSAria II and a panel including CD45RO, CCR7, CD25, CD127, CD95 and CD27 were used to sort naive, central memory, regulatory and stem cell-like memory CD4+ T cells. All sorted populations exceeded 95% purity. Right away, PBMCs were isolated by Lymphoprep density gradient centrifugation and were stained directly, with no culture step. Samples were stained and sorted in pairs, with one healthy donor and one patient per experiment, so that batch effects were minimized. The High Capacity cDNA Reverse Transcription Kit was used to reverse transcribe all of the isolated RNA, meaning that expressed TCRB transcripts were what got sequenced. Naive, central memory and regulatory T cell samples underwent deep immunoSEQ sequencing, averaging around 3.7 million total reads per sample. Sorted cells were lysed in RLT buffer and RNA was extracted with DNase-treated RNeasy Micro or Mini kits, depending on cell number. Each cell subset was processed on its own to prevent cross-contamination, while patient and healthy donor samples were processed together. The immunoSEQ multiplex PCR was used to amplify TCRB sequences from cDNA, generating 87-bp fragments that spanned the CDR3 region. Sequencing of the amplicons was performed on the Illumina HiSeq platform. Processing in the source paper ran as follows. PCR bias was computationally corrected using synthetic template baselines, reads within Hamming distance 2 were collapsed, and singletons that could not be merged were discarded. Reads were aligned to IMGT to assign V, D and J genes, CDR3 length, and insertions or deletions at six rearrangement sites. Within each subset, clonotype counts were normalized to the number of sorted cells before true diversity and Gini coefficients were calculated with the tcR R package. Repertoire sharing was quantified using the overlap coefficient calculated on TCRB nucleotide sequences. Out-of-frame TCRB sequences from naive cells were analyzed to stand in for the pre-selection repertoire. As stored in TCRdb, this immuneACCESS dataset retains in-frame rearrangements with V and J assigned. A fraction of the clones does not appear; measured against another copy, unresolved V genes explain less than half of the discrepancy, and the remainder lacks a known reason. Clone size and the V and J calls come from that table; the DNA yielded D and trimming. Counted in this sample were over 200,000 clones; approximately 10% of them appeared once. The ten largest clones capture about 0.018% of the sample.

The study at large found these results: HLA sub-analyses involved small numbers of individuals, so any influence of HLA type on TCRB rearrangement remained unresolved. At VDJ recombination sites, type 1 diabetes patients had fewer insertions and more deleted nucleotides, which implies abnormalities in thymic rearrangement. Naive, central memory and regulatory TCRB repertoires appeared to be more similar among patients than among healthy donors. Because cDNA was sequenced instead of genomic DNA, activated cells with high expression could be over-represented, although the groups did not differ in activation or CD3 levels. PCR may preferentially amplify shorter templates, but because patient and control samples were amplified and corrected together, any resulting skew would affect both groups equally. Type 1 diabetes patients showed a moderate but significant shortening of TCRB CDR3 length in all four CD4+ subsets.

Sequences LGHNA (CDR1) and YNFKEQ (CDR2) are obtained from the germline V gene. The CDR3 starts with the cysteine, ends with the phenylalanine, and has 13 residues. The retained sequence is limited to the CDR3, 39 bases, with the frame set at the first base. The junction carries 7 bases between V and J, which are trimmed by 1 base and 3 bases respectively. This clonotype originated in a man aged 30 to 39 with type 1 diabetes. Material for sequencing was naive CD4+ T cells from blood. This specimen's cell subset or site label, interpreted: true naive CD4+ T cells. The rearranged chain carries TRBV4-2 and TRBJ2-7, with the D gene call left open. The CDR3 loop reads CASSQVVSYEQYF. The nucleotide sequence is TGTGCCAGCAGCCAAGTGGTCAGCTACGAGCAGTACTTC.